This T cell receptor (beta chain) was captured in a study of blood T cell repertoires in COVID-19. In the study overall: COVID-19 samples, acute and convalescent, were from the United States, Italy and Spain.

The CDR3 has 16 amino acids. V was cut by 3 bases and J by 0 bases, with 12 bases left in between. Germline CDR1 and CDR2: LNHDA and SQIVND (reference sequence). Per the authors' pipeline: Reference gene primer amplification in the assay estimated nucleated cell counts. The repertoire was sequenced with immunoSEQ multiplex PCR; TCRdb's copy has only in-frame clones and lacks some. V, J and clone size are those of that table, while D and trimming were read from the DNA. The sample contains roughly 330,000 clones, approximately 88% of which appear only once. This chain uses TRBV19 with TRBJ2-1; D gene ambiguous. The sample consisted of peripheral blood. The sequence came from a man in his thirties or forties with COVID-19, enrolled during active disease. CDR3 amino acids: CASSIGTGYSYNEQFF. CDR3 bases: TGTGCCAGTAGTATCGGTACTGGTTACTCCTACAATGAGCAGTTCTTC.